One and the same sample provided the 20 T cell receptor beta chains below, sequenced in a study of T cells after yellow fever vaccination. TCRdb re-analysed the 5' RACE reads in MiXCR, keeping a single row per CDR3 protein. The sample yields around 140,000 distinct CDR3 sequences, roughly 8.2% seen once. The sequencing used CD4+ T cells sorted from PBMCs, collected 5 days after the yellow fever booster vaccination. Every receptor here comes from a man younger than 40 who received the YFV17D yellow fever vaccine.

Concerning this clonotype: It may be a read error: a sequence one base away is much more abundant. The chain carries TRBV20-1 and TRBJ1-1; no clear D. CDR3 length: 13 residues. Germline V gives CDR1 DFQATT, CDR2 SNEGSKA (reference sequence). Trimming shortened V by 3 bases and J by 1 base, and 9 bases separated the two germline ends. The chain's CDR3 is CSASRDGNTEAFF. Here the CDR3 DNA reads TGCAGTGCTAGCCGAGACGGGAACACTGAAGCTTTCTTT.

There are many counts of this clonotype. The genes are TRBV20-1 and TRBJ2-5, with a possible D match to TRBD2 (7 bases). The CDR3 consists of 14 residues. Trimming cost V 6 bases and J 4 bases, with 18 bases left between them. Germline assignment: CDR1 DFQATT and CDR2 SNEGSKA (reference sequence). CDR3 nucleotides: TGCAGTGCCTTGGACAGTTGGGGGGGAGAGACCCAGTACTTC. Its translation is CSALDSWGGETQYF.

Ten or more counts support this clonotype. V is TRBV11-2 and J is TRBJ2-5; tentatively, D is TRBD1 (5 bases). The CDR3 covers 15 residues. The V end was cut by 2 bases, the J end by 5 bases, with 15 bases between. CDR1 is SGHAT, CDR2 FQNNGV, per germline. In DNA, the CDR3 is TGTGCCAGCAGCTTATCACCTAGGGGATGGGAGACCCAGTACTTC. Translating it yields CASSLSPRGWETQYF.

This clonotype was recorded many times. V gene TRBV12-3 or TRBV12-4 combines with J gene TRBJ2-1; TRBD1 matches at 9 bases. This CDR3 region has 14 residues. The ends lost 5 bases at V and 7 bases at J; junction bases unmatched: 6. This CDR3 is CASSAGQGVNEQFF. CDR3 sequence (DNA): TGTGCCAGCAGTGCGGGACAGGGTGTGAATGAGCAGTTCTTC.

This clonotype appeared many times. This sequence joins TRBV6-5 and TRBJ1-1; maybe TRBD1 (6 bases). V lost 7 bases to trimming and J lost 1 base, with 16 bases between them. The CDR3 contains 15 residues. CDR1 MNHEY and CDR2 SVGAGI come from the germline V gene. The CDR3 spells CASTDRRDTNTEAFF. The CDR3 DNA reads as TGTGCCAGCACCGATAGAAGGGACACGAACACTGAAGCTTTCTTT.

The CDR3: CASSSLYGTSGTDTQYF. For the CDR3, the DNA is TGTGCCAGCAGCTCCTTATACGGGACTAGCGGCACAGATACGCAGTATTTT. The V call is TRBV7-2, the J call TRBJ2-3, with 10 bases matching TRBD2. Germline CDR1 is SGHTA and CDR2 is FQGNSA. The ends lost 4 bases at V and 1 base at J; junction bases unmatched: 8. The CDR3 runs to 17 residues.

Remarks on this clonotype: A read error is possible here, since a much larger clone lies one base away. CDR3 protein: CASSLIGMGGIMYTEAFF. The CDR3 bases are TGTGCCAGCAGCTTAATCGGGATGGGGGGGATCATGTACACTGAAGCTTTCTTT. The chain links TRBV11-2 to TRBJ1-1; D is possibly TRBD1 (5 bases). The CDR3 has 18 residues. Trimming took off 2 bases at V and 3 bases at J, with 22 bases between the two ends. The V gene's germline CDR1 is SGHAT and CDR2 FQNNGV.

This clonotype was seen repeatedly, ten times or more. This rearrangement joins TRBV20-1 to TRBJ2-1; D is perhaps TRBD1 or TRBD2 (6 bases each). V gave up 6 bases and J gave up 15 bases, with 24 bases separating them. This CDR3 has 13 residues. Germline values: CDR1 DFQATT, CDR2 SNEGSKA (reference sequence). CDR3 region: CSARYQGGRFRFF. CDR3 in DNA: TGCAGTGCCCGATACCAAGGGGGGCGCTTTAGGTTCTTC.

This clonotype was detected many times. The chain uses TRBV20-1 and TRBJ1-5, with D unresolved. In germline, CDR1 is DFQATT, CDR2 SNEGSKA (reference sequence). This CDR3 comprises 13 residues. Trimming took 1 base from V and 3 from J, leaving 7 bases between them. CDR3 region: CSARGRNNQPQHF. CDR3 nucleotide sequence: TGCAGTGCTAGAGGACGGAACAATCAGCCCCAGCATTTT.

The J gene is TRBJ1-5, the V gene TRBV20-1, with D possibly matching TRBD1 (6 bases). V was trimmed by 6 bases and J by 2 bases, leaving 17 bases between them. The CDR3 extends over 15 amino acids. Per the germline V gene, CDR1 is DFQATT and CDR2 is SNEGSKA (reference sequence). The CDR3 DNA reads as TGCAGTGCCACCCCACAGGGTTTGGGCAATCAGCCCCAGCATTTT. Translated, it gives CSATPQGLGNQPQHF.

This clonotype showed up many times. CDR3 residues: CASSSSGSGTDTQYF. The CDR3 coding sequence is TGTGCCAGCAGTTCAAGCGGGAGTGGCACAGATACGCAGTATTTT. The chain joins TRBV28 to TRBJ2-3; 8 bases match TRBD2. V shed 4 bases and J 1 base; nucleotides not matched to a gene: 4. CDR1 MDHEN and CDR2 SYDVKM come from the germline V gene. This CDR3 region has 15 residues. The full variable domain, with the rest looked up from reference TRBV28 and TRBJ2-3, is DVKVTQSSRYLVKRTGEKVFLECVQDMDHENMFWYRQDPGLGLRLIYFSYDVKMKEKGDIPEGYSVSREKKERFSLILESASTNQTSMYLCASSSSGSGTDTQYFGPGTRLTVL.

This clonotype was recorded many times. The chain carries TRBV10-3 and TRBJ2-5; D is perhaps TRBD1 (5 bases). V shed 6 bases and J shed 0 bases, with 5 bases lying between them. Germline V gene data show CDR1 as ENHRY and CDR2 as SYGVKD. The CDR3 is made up of 12 amino acids. Here the CDR3 DNA reads TGTGCCATCAGGGACAACCAAGAGACCCAGTACTTC. This codes for CAIRDNQETQYF.

This clonotype was counted at least ten times. This sequence joins TRBV18 and TRBJ1-5; 8 bases agree with TRBD1. From germline, CDR1 is KGHSH and CDR2 LQKENI. Losses at the gene ends were 8 bases for V and 6 bases for J; bases not matched to a gene: 6. CDR3 size: 13 residues. The CDR3 loop is CASGQGAGQPQHF. The CDR3 DNA follows: TGTGCCAGCGGCCAGGGGGCGGGTCAGCCCCAGCATTTT.

This clonotype was picked up many times. V is TRBV4-2 and J is TRBJ1-2; no clear D. V was trimmed by 8 bases and J by 7 bases, leaving 11 bases between them. This CDR3 comprises 11 residues. Germline lookup yields CDR1 LGHNA and CDR2 YNFKEQ. Here the CDR3 reads CASGNIGGYTF. CDR3 DNA: TGTGCCAGCGGAAACATCGGTGGCTACACCTTC.

This clonotype showed up many times. The CDR3 DNA sequence: TGTGCCAGCAGCTTCTCCTACAATGAGCAGTTCTTC. It encodes CASSFSYNEQFF. This chain links TRBV7-2 with TRBJ2-1, with D hard to call. The CDR3 covers 12 residues. The ends were cut back, 3 bases at V and 0 bases at J, with 0 bases in the middle. CDR1 SGHTA and CDR2 FQGNSA come from the germline V gene.

This clonotype appeared many times. The chain links TRBV6-2 or TRBV6-3 to TRBJ2-1; the match to TRBD2 covers 11 bases. After removal of 4 bases from V and 10 bases from J, the junction contained 3 bases not matched to a gene. The CDR3 runs 13 residues. The germline V gene has CDR1 MNHEY and CDR2 SVGEGT. CDR3 amino acids: CASSLVAGGEQFF. Written as DNA, the CDR3 is TGTGCCAGCAGTTTGGTAGCGGGAGGGGAGCAGTTCTTC.

This clonotype showed up many times. This sequence joins TRBV10-3 and TRBJ2-2; D may be TRBD2 (6 bases). The ends were cut back, 8 bases at V and 0 bases at J, with 16 bases in the middle. CDR1 is ENHRY and CDR2 is SYGVKD in the germline V gene. The CDR3 is made up of 16 amino acids. The CDR3 nucleotides read TGTGCCATCTCAGGCGCGGGACCGTCGAACACCGGGGAGCTGTTTTTT. Protein product: CAISGAGPSNTGELFF.

This clonotype has a count of ten or more. This chain joins TRBV5-1 and TRBJ2-3, with D unclear. Germline loops: CDR1 SGHRS, CDR2 YFSETQ. Deletions cut 5 bases from V and 0 bases from J, with 10 bases between. There are 14 residues in the CDR3. The CDR3 here is CASSSGPSTDTQYF. The CDR3 region has the DNA TGCGCCAGCAGTTCTGGACCTAGCACAGATACGCAGTATTTT.

The chain combines TRBV5-1 with TRBJ2-2, with 11 bases matching TRBD2. Trimming cost V 2 bases and J 4 bases; bases outside gene matches: 13. The CDR3 is 19 amino acids. CDR1 SGHRS and CDR2 YFSETQ come from the germline V gene. This CDR3 is CASSFLTSGMAGSTGELFF. The DNA for the CDR3 is TGCGCCAGCAGCTTCTTGACTAGCGGGATGGCGGGTAGCACCGGGGAGCTGTTTTTT.

This clonotype was seen more than once but under ten times. This chain connects TRBV6-5 to TRBJ1-4, with D hard to call. The CDR3 sequence is 13 residues long. V was pared by 1 base and J by 11 bases, with 11 bases between. CDR1 is MNHEY and CDR2 is SVGAGI in the germline V gene. The chain's CDR3 is CASSYLAPGKLFF. The CDR3 nucleotides read TGTGCCAGCAGTTACTTGGCCCCGGGGAAACTGTTTTTT.